Each of the 11 T cell receptor beta chains below was sequenced from the same sample in a study of T cells in Graves' hyperthyroidism and ophthalmopathy. Amplified TCR beta CDR3 regions derived from RNA transcripts. A set of HTBI primers served as the primers for a first-round RT-PCR of the TCR CDR3. TCRdb ran MiXCR on the multiplex PCR reads and lists one entry per CDR3 protein. The sample carries around 600,000 distinct CDR3 sequences, more than 14% recorded once. Material for sequencing was blood. The receptors stem from a woman aged 45-65 years with Graves' ophthalmopathy.

This clonotype appeared many times. The chain has TRBV5-1 and TRBJ1-3, with D uncertain. Germline V gene sequence: CDR1 SGHRS, CDR2 YFSETQ. Trimming stripped 0 bases from V and 0 bases from J, with 10 bases between. The CDR3 spans 16 residues. Here the CDR3 DNA reads TGCGCCAGCAGCTTGGAGCAGGTCGGCTCTGGAAACACCATATATTTT. Protein product: CASSLEQVGSGNTIYF.

The chain combines TRBV28 with TRBJ1-6; perhaps TRBD1 as D (6 bases). CDR1 and CDR2 (germline): MDHEN, SYDVKM. Trimming took off 8 bases at V and 10 bases at J, with 18 bases between the two ends. This CDR3 is built from 14 residues. The CDR3 DNA follows: TGTGCCAGCGACGAACGGGGGGCCCTCTCACCCCTCCACTTT. Protein: CASDERGALSPLHF.

This clonotype was recorded at least ten times. The CDR3 sequence is CASSKQGSIGETQYF. The DNA of the CDR3 is TGTGCCAGCAGTAAACAGGGGTCGATAGGAGAGACCCAGTACTTC. This chain connects TRBV2 to TRBJ2-5, with 7 bases lining up with TRBD1. In germline, CDR1 is SNHLY, CDR2 FYNNEI. V lost 5 bases, J lost 4 bases, and 10 bases stayed unmatched. The CDR3 consists of 15 residues.

This clonotype was seen ten or more times. This chain joins TRBV6-2 or TRBV6-3 and TRBJ1-5; D remains ambiguous. Germline CDR1 is MNHEY and CDR2 is SVGEGT. V was trimmed by 6 bases and J by 5 bases, leaving 14 bases between them. The CDR3 totals 14 residues. CDR3 sequence: CASRDRAHYQPQHF. The CDR3 DNA follows: TGTGCCAGCAGGGACCGGGCCCACTATCAGCCCCAGCATTTT.

This clonotype has more than one count but fewer than ten. This chain joins TRBV28 and TRBJ1-1; D gene unclear. V was clipped by 4 bases and J by 5 bases, with 11 bases between them. Germline assignment: CDR1 MDHEN and CDR2 SYDVKM. The CDR3 is 13 amino acids. The chain's CDR3 is CASSSGSRTEAFF. DNA of the CDR3: TGTGCCAGCAGTTCGGGGTCGAGGACTGAAGCTTTCTTT.

The rearrangement joins TRBV7-9 to TRBJ1-2; D gene uncertain. Germline CDR1 SEHNR, CDR2 FQNEAQ (reference sequence). This CDR3 is 13 amino acids long. Trimming pared 3 bases from V and 4 bases from J, leaving 9 bases between. CDR3 amino acids: CASSLAVTYGYTF. DNA of the CDR3: TGTGCCAGCAGCTTGGCGGTTACCTATGGCTACACCTTC.

The genes are TRBV19 and TRBJ2-7, with no clear D. The CDR3 length is 15 residues. Trimming cost V 3 bases and J 0 bases, with 12 bases left between them. The germline gives CDR1 LNHDA, CDR2 SQIVND (reference sequence). DNA of the CDR3: TGTGCCAGTAGTATTTATAAGGGCCCCTCCTACGAGCAGTACTTC. It encodes CASSIYKGPSYEQYF.

There are many counts of this clonotype. The V and J genes are TRBV7-8 and TRBJ1-6, with unresolved D. The CDR3 consists of 11 residues. V was clipped by 5 bases and J by 8 bases, with 4 bases between them. Looked up from germline, CDR1 is SGHVS and CDR2 is FQNEAQ. CDR3 in amino acids: CASSLDSPLHF. CDR3 DNA: TGTGCCAGCAGCCTAGATTCACCCCTCCACTTT.

This clonotype appeared many times. This chain joins TRBV2 and TRBJ2-6; 8 nucleotides align to TRBD1. This CDR3 comprises 15 residues. The V segment lost 7 bases and the J segment 2 bases; nucleotides outside the gene matches: 4. The germline V gene has CDR1 SNHLY and CDR2 FYNNEI. The CDR3: CASTQGAAGANVLTF. The DNA for the CDR3 is TGTGCCAGCACCCAGGGGGCGGCTGGGGCCAACGTCCTGACTTTC.

Ten or more counts support this clonotype. The CDR3 here is CASSRDGVNTEAFF. In DNA, the CDR3 is TGTGCCAGCAGTCGGGACGGAGTGAACACTGAAGCTTTCTTT. The rearrangement links TRBV6-2 or TRBV6-3 to TRBJ1-1; TRBD1 is a possible D gene (5 bases). This CDR3 comprises 14 residues. With 5 bases removed from V and 0 bases from J, the gap between germline ends came to 10 bases. Germline CDR1 reads MNHEY; CDR2 reads SVGEGT.

In this sample, this clonotype turned up a few times. The gene calls are TRBV15 and TRBJ2-7, with 7 bases that match TRBD2. Unmatched junction bases numbered 9, after V lost 0 bases and J lost 4 bases. Germline loops: CDR1 LNHNV, CDR2 YYDKDF (reference sequence). CDR3 length: 16 amino acids. The chain's CDR3 is CATSRDRRESWYEQYF. The CDR3 DNA follows: TGTGCCACCAGCAGAGATCGGCGGGAGAGCTGGTACGAGCAGTACTTC. Supplemented by reference TRBV15 and TRBJ2-7, the full variable domain reads DAMVIQNPRYQVTQFGKPVTLSCSQTLNHNVMYWYQQKSSQAPKLLFHYYDKDFNNEADTPDNFQSRRPNTSFCFLDIRSPGLGDTAMYLCATSRDRRESWYEQYFGPGTRLTVT.